This TCR beta chain was captured in a study of blood T cell repertoires in COVID-19. Overall study context: Acute-phase and convalescent COVID-19 samples originated in the United States, Italy and Spain. PBMCs, B-cell-depleted T cells, or T cells were the source of the cDNA or gDNA that made up the material.

Some clones are missing from TCRdb's copy, which holds only in-frame ones; the method was immunoSEQ multiplex PCR. The table has hundreds of thousands of clones, about four fifths seen once. The CDR3 extends over 15 amino acids. The germline gives CDR1 LGHNA, CDR2 YNFKEQ. V was clipped by 4 bases and J by 4 bases; unmatched bases: 7. Sequences were obtained from peripheral blood. The gene calls are TRBV4-2 and TRBJ2-7; 10 bases align to TRBD2. This clonotype originated in an elderly man with acute or convalescent COVID-19. CDR3 residues: CASSPLGTSVYEQYF. Written as DNA, the CDR3 is TGTGCCAGCAGCCCCCTCGGGACTAGCGTATACGAGCAGTACTTC.